This T cell receptor (beta chain) was obtained from a study of graft-versus-host responses after intestinal transplantation. In germline, CDR1 is SNHLY, CDR2 FYNNEI. The CDR3 loop spans 12 amino acids. V was trimmed by 7 bases and J by 2 bases, leaving 8 bases between them. TCRdb keeps only in-frame clones here, not all; method: immunoSEQ multiplex PCR. The sample includes 96,000 or so clones, around nine tenths of them seen just once. With respect to this clone: Its antigen remains unknown.

This chain links TRBV2 with TRBJ2-5; perhaps TRBD1 as D (5 bases). The receptor comes from a human donor who received an intestinal transplant. Sequences were derived from unstimulated CD4+ T cells sorted from spleen or lymph node cells, sampled before intestinal transplant. CDR3 in amino acids: CASKGDQETQYF. As DNA, the CDR3 is TGTGCCAGCAAAGGGGATCAAGAGACCCAGTACTTC.